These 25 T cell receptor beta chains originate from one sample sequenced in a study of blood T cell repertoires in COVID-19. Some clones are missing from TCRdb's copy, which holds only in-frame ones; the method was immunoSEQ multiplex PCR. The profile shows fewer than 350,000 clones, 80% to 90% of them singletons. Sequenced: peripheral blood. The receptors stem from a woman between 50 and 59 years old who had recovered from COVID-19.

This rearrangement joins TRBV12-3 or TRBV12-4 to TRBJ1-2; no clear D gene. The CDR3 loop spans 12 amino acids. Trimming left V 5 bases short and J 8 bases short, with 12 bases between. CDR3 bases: TGTGCCAGCAGTCCCTCAGAGGGAGGCTACACCTTC. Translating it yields CASSPSEGGYTF.

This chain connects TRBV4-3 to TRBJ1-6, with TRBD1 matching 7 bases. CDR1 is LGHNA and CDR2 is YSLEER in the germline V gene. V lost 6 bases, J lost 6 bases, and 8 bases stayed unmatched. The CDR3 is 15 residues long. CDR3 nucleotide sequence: TGCGCCAGCAGGTCAACAGGGGACTCTAATTCACCCCTCCACTTT. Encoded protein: CASRSTGDSNSPLHF.

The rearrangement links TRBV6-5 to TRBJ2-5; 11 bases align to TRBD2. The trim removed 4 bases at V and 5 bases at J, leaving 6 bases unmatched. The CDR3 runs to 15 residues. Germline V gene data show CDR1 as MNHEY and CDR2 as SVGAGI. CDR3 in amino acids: CASSFSGREVETQYF. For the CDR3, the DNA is TGTGCCAGCAGTTTTAGCGGGAGGGAGGTTGAGACCCAGTACTTC.

The chain's CDR3 is CASSDRDNSPLHF. CDR3 sequence (DNA): TGTGCCAGCAGTGACAGGGATAATTCACCCCTCCACTTT. This chain joins TRBV6-1 and TRBJ1-6; a weak D match, TRBD1 (5 bases). V was shortened by 3 bases and J by 5 bases, with 5 bases between the two germline ends. Looked up from germline, CDR1 is MNHNS and CDR2 is SASEGT. CDR3 length: 13 residues.

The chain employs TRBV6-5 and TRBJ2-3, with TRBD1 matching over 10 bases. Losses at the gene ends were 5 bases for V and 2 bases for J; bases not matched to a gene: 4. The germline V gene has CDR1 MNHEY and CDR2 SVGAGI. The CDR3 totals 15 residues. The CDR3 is CASSQGQGYTDTQYF. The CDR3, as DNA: TGTGCCAGCAGTCAGGGACAGGGGTACACAGATACGCAGTATTTT.

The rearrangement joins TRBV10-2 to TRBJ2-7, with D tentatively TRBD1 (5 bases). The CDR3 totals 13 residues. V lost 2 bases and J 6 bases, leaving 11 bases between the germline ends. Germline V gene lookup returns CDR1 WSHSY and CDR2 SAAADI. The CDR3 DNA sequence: TGCGCCAGCAGTGAGCAGGGAATTGCCGAGCAGTACTTC. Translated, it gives CASSEQGIAEQYF.

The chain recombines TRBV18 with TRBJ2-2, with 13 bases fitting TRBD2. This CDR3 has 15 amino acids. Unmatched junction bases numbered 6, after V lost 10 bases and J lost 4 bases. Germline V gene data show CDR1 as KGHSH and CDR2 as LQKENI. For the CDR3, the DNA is TGTGCCACCAAAGGACTAGCGGGAGCCACCGGGGAGCTGTTTTTT. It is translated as CATKGLAGATGELFF.

DNA for the CDR3: TGTGCCAGCAGACGCAAACAATGGACTGGATTTCGGGAGACCCAGTACTTC. Its translation is CASRRKQWTGFRETQYF. The J gene is TRBJ2-5, the V gene TRBV28; a weak D match, TRBD2 (5 bases). Germline CDR1 is MDHEN and CDR2 is SYDVKM. Trimming shortened V by 6 bases and J by 5 bases, and 25 bases separated the two germline ends. The length of the CDR3 is 17 residues.

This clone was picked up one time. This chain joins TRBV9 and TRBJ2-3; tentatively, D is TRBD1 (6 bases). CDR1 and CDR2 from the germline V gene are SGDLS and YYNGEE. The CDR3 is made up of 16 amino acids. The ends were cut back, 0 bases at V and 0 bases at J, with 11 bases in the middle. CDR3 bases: TGTGCCAGCAGCGTAGTGGGGGCACCAAGCACAGATACGCAGTATTTT. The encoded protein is CASSVVGAPSTDTQYF. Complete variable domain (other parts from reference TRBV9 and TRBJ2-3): DSGVTQTPKHLITATGQRVTLRCSPRSGDLSVYWYQQSLDQGLQFLIQYYNGEERAKGNILERFSAQQFPDLHSELNLSSLELGDSALYFCASSVVGAPSTDTQYFGPGTRLTVL.

The CDR3 is CASSPTGVAGEQYF. CDR3 DNA sequence: TGTGCCAGTAGCCCGACGGGGGTGGCAGGGGAGCAGTACTTC. The chain carries TRBV19 and TRBJ2-7, with D possibly matching TRBD2 (6 bases). Germline CDR1 LNHDA, CDR2 SQIVND (reference sequence). This CDR3 has 14 residues. V gave up 6 bases and J gave up 7 bases, with 19 bases separating them.

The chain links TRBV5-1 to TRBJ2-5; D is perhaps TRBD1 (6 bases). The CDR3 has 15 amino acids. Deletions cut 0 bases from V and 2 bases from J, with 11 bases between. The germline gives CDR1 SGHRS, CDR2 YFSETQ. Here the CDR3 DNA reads TGCGCCAGCAGCTTGGATGTGGGGGCACAAGAGACCCAGTACTTC. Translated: CASSLDVGAQETQYF.

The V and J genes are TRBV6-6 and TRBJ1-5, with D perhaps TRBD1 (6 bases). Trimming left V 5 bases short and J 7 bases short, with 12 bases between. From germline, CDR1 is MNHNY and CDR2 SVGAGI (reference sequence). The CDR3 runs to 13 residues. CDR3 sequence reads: CASSKSGQQPQHF. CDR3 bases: TGTGCCAGCAGTAAGTCAGGACAGCAGCCCCAGCATTTT.

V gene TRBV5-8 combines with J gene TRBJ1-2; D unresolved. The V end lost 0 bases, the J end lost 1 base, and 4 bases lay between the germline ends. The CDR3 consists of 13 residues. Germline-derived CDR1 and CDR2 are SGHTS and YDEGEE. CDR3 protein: CASSLGHNYGYTF. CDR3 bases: TGTGCCAGCAGCTTGGGTCATAACTATGGCTACACCTTC.

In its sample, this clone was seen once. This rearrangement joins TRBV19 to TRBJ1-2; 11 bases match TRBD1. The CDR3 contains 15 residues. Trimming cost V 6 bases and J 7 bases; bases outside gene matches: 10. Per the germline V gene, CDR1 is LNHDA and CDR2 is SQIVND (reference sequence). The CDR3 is CASRGQGDNNPGYTF. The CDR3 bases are TGTGCCAGTAGGGGACAGGGGGATAATAATCCTGGCTACACCTTC.

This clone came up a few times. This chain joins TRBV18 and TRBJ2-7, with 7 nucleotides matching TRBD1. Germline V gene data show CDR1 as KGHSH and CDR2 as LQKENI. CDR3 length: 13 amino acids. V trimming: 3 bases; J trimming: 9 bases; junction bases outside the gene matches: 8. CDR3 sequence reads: CASSPRDRVGQYF. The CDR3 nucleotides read TGTGCCAGCTCACCGAGAGACAGGGTGGGGCAGTACTTC. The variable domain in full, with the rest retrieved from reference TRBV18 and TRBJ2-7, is NAGVMQNPRHLVRRRGQEARLRCSPMKGHSHVYWYRQLPEEGLKFMVYLQKENIIDESGMPKERFSAEFPKEGPSILRIQQVVRGDSAAYFCASSPRDRVGQYFGPGTRLTVT.

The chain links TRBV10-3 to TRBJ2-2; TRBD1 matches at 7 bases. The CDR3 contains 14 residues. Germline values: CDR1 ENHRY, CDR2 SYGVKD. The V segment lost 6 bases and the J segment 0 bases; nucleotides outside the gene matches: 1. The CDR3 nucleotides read TGTGCCATCAGCACAGGGGCGAACACCGGGGAGCTGTTTTTT. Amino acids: CAISTGANTGELFF.

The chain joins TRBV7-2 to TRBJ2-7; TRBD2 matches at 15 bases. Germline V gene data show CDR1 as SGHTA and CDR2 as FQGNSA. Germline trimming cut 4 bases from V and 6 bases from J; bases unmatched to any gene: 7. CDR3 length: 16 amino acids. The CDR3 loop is CASSSRTSGRAAEQYF. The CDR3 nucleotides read TGTGCCAGCAGCTCACGGACTAGCGGGAGGGCCGCCGAGCAGTACTTC.

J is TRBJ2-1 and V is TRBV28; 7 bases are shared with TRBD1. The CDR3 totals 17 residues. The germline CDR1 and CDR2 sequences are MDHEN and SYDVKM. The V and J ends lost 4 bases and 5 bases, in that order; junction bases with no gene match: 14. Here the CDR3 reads CASSSYNPRTGDNEQFF. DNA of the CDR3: TGTGCCAGCAGTTCATACAACCCCCGTACAGGGGACAATGAGCAGTTCTTC.

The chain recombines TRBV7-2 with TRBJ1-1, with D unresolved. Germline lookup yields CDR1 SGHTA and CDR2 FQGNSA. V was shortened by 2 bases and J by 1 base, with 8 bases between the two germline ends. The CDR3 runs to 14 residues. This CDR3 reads CASSLRSQNTEAFF. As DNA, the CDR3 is TGTGCCAGCAGCTTAAGATCACAGAACACTGAAGCTTTCTTT.

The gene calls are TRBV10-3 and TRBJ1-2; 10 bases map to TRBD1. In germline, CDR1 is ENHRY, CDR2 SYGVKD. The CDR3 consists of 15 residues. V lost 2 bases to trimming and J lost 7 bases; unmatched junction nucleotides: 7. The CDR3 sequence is CAISEPGQGTGGYTF. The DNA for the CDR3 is TGTGCCATCAGTGAGCCGGGACAGGGGACGGGTGGCTACACCTTC.

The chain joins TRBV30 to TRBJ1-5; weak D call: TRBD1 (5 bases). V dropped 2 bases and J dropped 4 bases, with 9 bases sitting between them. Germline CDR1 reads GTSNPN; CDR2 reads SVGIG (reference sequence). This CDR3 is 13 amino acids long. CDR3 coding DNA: TGTGCCTGGAGTCTAACAGGTAATCAGCCCCAGCATTTT. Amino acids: CAWSLTGNQPQHF.

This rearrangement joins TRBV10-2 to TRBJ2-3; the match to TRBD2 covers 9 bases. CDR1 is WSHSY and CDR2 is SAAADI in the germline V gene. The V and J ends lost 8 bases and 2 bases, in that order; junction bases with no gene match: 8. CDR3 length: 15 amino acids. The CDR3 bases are TGCGCCAGCGGGGGCCTAGCGGGGACCACAGATACGCAGTATTTT. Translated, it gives CASGGLAGTTDTQYF.

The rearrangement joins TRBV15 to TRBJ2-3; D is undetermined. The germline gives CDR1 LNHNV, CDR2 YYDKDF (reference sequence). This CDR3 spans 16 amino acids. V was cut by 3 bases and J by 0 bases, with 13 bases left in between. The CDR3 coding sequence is TGTGCCACCAGCAGCGTCTCTGGCTTTAGCACAGATACGCAGTATTTT. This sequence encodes CATSSVSGFSTDTQYF.

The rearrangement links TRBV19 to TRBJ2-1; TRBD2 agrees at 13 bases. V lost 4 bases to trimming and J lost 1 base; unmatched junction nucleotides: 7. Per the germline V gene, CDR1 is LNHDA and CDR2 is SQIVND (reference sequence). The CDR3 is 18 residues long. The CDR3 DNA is TGTGCCAGTAGTACCCCCGGACTAGCGGGAGAATCCTACAATGAGCAGTTCTTC. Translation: CASSTPGLAGESYNEQFF.

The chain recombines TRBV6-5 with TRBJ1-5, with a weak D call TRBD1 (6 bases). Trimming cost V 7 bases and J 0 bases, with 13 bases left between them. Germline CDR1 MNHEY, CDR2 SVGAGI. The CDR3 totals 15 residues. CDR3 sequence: CASIYRENSNQPQHF. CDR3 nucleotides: TGTGCCAGCATCTACAGGGAAAATAGCAATCAGCCCCAGCATTTT.